Listed below are T cell receptor beta chains from one sample, sequenced in a study of blood T cell repertoires in COVID-19. TCRdb's table, derived via immunoSEQ multiplex PCR, lists solely in-frame clones and lacks some. Altogether roughly 330,000 clones are present, over 75% being singletons, with the ten largest covering under 5.5%. Sequenced sample: PBMCs or T cells enriched from blood (not recorded which). These receptors came from a woman in her 30s who had recovered from COVID-19. Both conserved end residues are part of each CDR3. Each record gives: V gene, clone size, J gene, D gene, CDR3 protein, CDR3 DNA. D genes are given only for firm matches. Size is stated for part of the rows, as once, few or many counts, or as a class when the clone is expanded.

>TRBV2|NA|TRBJ2-5|TRBD1
CASSGVGTGVETQYF
TGTGCCAGCAGTGGAGTGGGGACAGGGGTAGAGACCCAGTACTTC
>TRBV4-2|NA|TRBJ1-1|TRBD1
CASSVEGQGLWTTEAFF
TGTGCCAGCAGCGTTGAGGGACAGGGGTTGTGGACGACTGAAGCTTTCTTT
>TRBV18|NA|TRBJ1-2|TRBD1
CASSPQTGGDYGYTF
TGTGCCAGCTCACCGCAGACAGGGGGGGACTATGGCTACACCTTC
>TRBV10-3|NA|TRBJ2-2|NA
CAISGSNTGELFF
TGTGCCATCTCAGGGTCTAACACCGGGGAGCTGTTTTTT
>TRBV10-3|NA|TRBJ2-1|TRBD2
CAISGTSGIGGDEQFF
TGTGCCATCTCGGGGACTAGCGGGATTGGTGGGGATGAGCAGTTCTTC
>TRBV24-1|NA|TRBJ1-1|NA
CATSDLPPWSRNLNTEAFF
TGTGCCACCAGTGATTTACCCCCATGGAGCCGAAATCTTAACACTGAAGCTTTCTTT
>TRBV28|NA|TRBJ1-1|NA
CASTIPGSYTEAFF
TGTGCCAGCACCATACCAGGCAGCTACACTGAAGCTTTCTTT
>TRBV5-6|NA|TRBJ1-2|NA
CASSRGHYGYTF
TGTGCCAGCAGCAGGGGTCACTATGGCTACACCTTC
>TRBV10-3|NA|TRBJ2-4|NA
CAISELVGAGNIQYF
TGTGCCATCAGTGAGTTGGTGGGGGCAGGGAACATTCAGTACTTC
>TRBV30|NA|TRBJ2-3|TRBD1
CAWGRTGRQYF
TGTGCCTGGGGACGGACAGGGCGGCAGTATTTT
>TRBV14|NA|TRBJ1-1|NA
CASSQFTSRVNTEAFF
TGTGCCAGCAGCCAATTCACCAGCAGGGTGAACACTGAAGCTTTCTTT
>TRBV7-8|NA|TRBJ1-5|TRBD1
CASSPAQTGLNQPQHF
TGTGCCAGCAGCCCCGCGCAGACAGGGCTGAATCAGCCCCAGCATTTT
>TRBV9|NA|TRBJ2-1|TRBD2
CASSTGGNSYNEQFF
TGTGCCAGCAGCACGGGGGGAAACTCCTACAATGAGCAGTTCTTC
>TRBV4-3|NA|TRBJ1-3|NA
CASSQDLRHGGNTIYF
TGCGCCAGCAGCCAAGACCTCAGGCATGGGGGAAACACCATATATTTT
>TRBV30|NA|TRBJ2-7|TRBD2
CAWSIAGSYEQYF
TGTGCCTGGTCGATAGCGGGTTCCTACGAGCAGTACTTC
>TRBV11-3|NA|TRBJ2-1|NA
CASSQVVGAHYNEQFF
TGTGCCAGCAGCCAGGTAGTGGGGGCCCACTACAATGAGCAGTTCTTC
>TRBV28|NA|TRBJ2-7|NA
CASSLHRASSSYEQYF
TGTGCCAGCAGTTTGCACAGGGCCTCTTCCTCCTACGAGCAGTACTTC
>TRBV11-3|NA|TRBJ2-1|NA
CASSLLRTDEQFF
TGTGCCAGCAGCTTACTTAGGACAGATGAGCAGTTCTTC
>TRBV9|NA|TRBJ2-7|TRBD1
CASSVEGQGAREQYF
TGTGCCAGCAGCGTAGAAGGGCAGGGGGCGAGGGAGCAGTACTTC
>TRBV13|NA|TRBJ1-2|TRBD1
CASSLAGTGNYGYTF
TGTGCCAGCAGCTTAGCCGGGACAGGGAACTATGGCTACACCTTC
>TRBV3-1/TRBV3-2|NA|TRBJ1-3|NA
CASSYSGGGWDSGNTIYF
TGTGCCAGCAGCTACTCCGGTGGAGGTTGGGACTCTGGAAACACCATATATTTT
>TRBV6-5|NA|TRBJ1-4|TRBD1
CASSYRTGGYEKLFF
TGTGCCAGCAGTTACCGGACAGGGGGCTATGAAAAACTGTTTTTT
>TRBV11-3|NA|TRBJ2-7|NA
CASSLIGGHEQYF
TGTGCCAGCAGCCTCATTGGGGGCCACGAGCAGTACTTC
>TRBV7-9|NA|TRBJ1-1|TRBD1
CASSPPAQGATEAFF
TGTGCCAGCAGCCCCCCGGCACAGGGGGCCACTGAAGCTTTCTTT
>TRBV5-6|once|TRBJ2-7|TRBD2
CASSLGPSGTVSYEQYF
TGTGCCAGCAGCTTGGGTCCTAGCGGGACAGTATCCTACGAGCAGTACTTC
>TRBV5-4|NA|TRBJ2-1|NA
CASRRGTAYNEQFF
TGTGCCAGCAGACGGGGGACGGCCTACAATGAGCAGTTCTTC
>TRBV5-5|NA|TRBJ1-4|NA
CASSSKTVFEKLFF
TGTGCCAGCAGCTCCAAGACAGTTTTCGAAAAACTGTTTTTT
>TRBV5-6|NA|TRBJ1-2|TRBD1
CASSSGTGGSNYGYTF
TGTGCCAGCAGCTCCGGGACAGGGGGATCAAACTATGGCTACACCTTC
>TRBV11-2|many|TRBJ1-4|TRBD1
CASSVLQGEGEEKLFF
TGTGCCAGCAGCGTATTACAGGGGGAGGGAGAGGAAAAACTGTTTTTT
>TRBV7-9|NA|TRBJ1-6|TRBD1
CASSLGQGDYNSPLHF
TGTGCCAGCAGCTTAGGACAGGGGGACTATAATTCACCCCTCCACTTT
>TRBV5-1|NA|TRBJ2-5|NA
CASSLGGEQETQYF
TGCGCCAGCAGCTTAGGTGGAGAGCAAGAGACCCAGTACTTC
>TRBV7-3|NA|TRBJ2-2|NA
CASSSQNSGELFF
TGTGCCAGCAGCTCCCAAAACTCCGGGGAGCTGTTTTTT
>TRBV5-6|NA|TRBJ1-2|NA
CASSLLSAGIFFGYTF
TGTGCCAGCAGCTTGTTATCCGCAGGGATCTTCTTTGGCTACACCTTC
>TRBV18|NA|TRBJ2-7|NA
CASSPAGDNGISEQYF
TGTGCCAGCTCACCGGCCGGGGACAACGGTATCTCCGAGCAGTACTTC
>TRBV27|few|TRBJ1-1|NA
CASSFGGINTEAFF
TGTGCCAGCAGTTTCGGGGGAATAAACACTGAAGCTTTCTTT
>TRBV19|NA|TRBJ1-5|NA
CASSLGSVGADQPQHF
TGTGCCAGTAGCCTGGGTAGTGTAGGGGCGGATCAGCCCCAGCATTTT
>TRBV7-2|NA|TRBJ2-7|TRBD1
CASSSRTGTYEQYF
TGTGCCAGCAGCTCTAGGACAGGGACCTACGAGCAGTACTTC
>TRBV19|few|TRBJ2-7|TRBD1
CASRANRGTYEQYF
TGTGCCAGTAGGGCCAACAGGGGCACCTACGAGCAGTACTTC
>TRBV28|NA|TRBJ2-1|TRBD2
CASSNLAGEQFF
TGTGCCAGCAGTAACCTAGCGGGGGAGCAGTTCTTC
>TRBV6-4|once|TRBJ2-3|TRBD1
CASSVAGTGGTDTQYF
TGTGCCAGCAGTGTTGCCGGGACAGGGGGCACAGATACGCAGTATTTT
>TRBV6-5|NA|TRBJ2-3|NA
CASRIFSTSTDTQYF
TGTGCCAGCAGGATCTTTAGCACTAGCACAGATACGCAGTATTTT
>TRBV10-2|NA|TRBJ1-1|TRBD1
CASRGTAYGDTEAFF
TGCGCCAGCAGGGGGACAGCCTATGGGGACACTGAAGCTTTCTTT
>TRBV4-2|NA|TRBJ1-2|NA
CASSQDSEGGSTF
TGTGCCAGCAGCCAAGACTCAGAAGGGGGATCCACCTTC
>TRBV3-1/TRBV3-2|NA|TRBJ2-5|NA
CASSRGWETQYF
TGTGCCAGCAGCAGGGGATGGGAGACCCAGTACTTC
>TRBV5-1|NA|TRBJ2-7|TRBD2
CASSLRTSGDSEQYF
TGCGCCAGCAGCTTGCGAACTAGCGGGGATAGCGAGCAGTACTTC
>TRBV5-6|NA|TRBJ1-6|TRBD1
CASSAGGQADSPLHF
TGTGCCAGCAGCGCCGGGGGACAGGCCGATTCACCCCTCCACTTT
>TRBV19|once|TRBJ1-4|NA
CASQGTRNEKLFF
TGTGCCAGTCAGGGGACGAGAAATGAAAAACTGTTTTTT
>TRBV7-2|NA|TRBJ1-1|TRBD1
CASTFPSDRGLGDTEAFF
TGTGCCAGCACCTTCCCCTCTGACAGGGGGCTGGGGGACACTGAAGCTTTCTTT
>TRBV5-4|NA|TRBJ2-5|NA
CASSLPLRTRQETQYF
TGTGCCAGCAGCTTACCTCTCAGGACACGTCAAGAGACCCAGTACTTC
>TRBV27|once|TRBJ1-5|NA
CASSLAGISNQPQHF
TGTGCCAGCAGTTTGGCCGGGATTAGCAATCAGCCCCAGCATTTT
>TRBV28|NA|TRBJ1-1|TRBD1
CASSAQGARAEAFF
TGTGCCAGCAGTGCCCAGGGGGCGAGGGCTGAAGCTTTCTTT
>TRBV9|NA|TRBJ1-2|NA
CASSVDGGRDYGYTF
TGTGCCAGCAGCGTAGATGGAGGGAGGGACTATGGCTACACCTTC
>TRBV6-1|NA|TRBJ1-5|NA
CASSESGLNQPQHF
TGTGCCAGCAGTGAATCAGGGCTCAATCAGCCCCAGCATTTT
>TRBV9|NA|TRBJ1-2|TRBD1
CASSVVSEQGVYPWTNYGYTF
TGTGCCAGCAGCGTAGTGTCAGAACAGGGGGTTTATCCATGGACTAACTATGGCTACACCTTC
>TRBV27|NA|TRBJ2-2|NA
CASSHSGGELFF
TGTGCCAGCAGTCATTCAGGCGGGGAGCTGTTTTTT
>TRBV19|NA|TRBJ2-3|TRBD1
CASSRQGADTQYF
TGTGCCAGTAGCCGACAGGGGGCAGATACGCAGTATTTT
>TRBV5-1|NA|TRBJ1-1|NA
CASSLWEVNTEAFF
TGCGCCAGCAGCTTGTGGGAGGTCAACACTGAAGCTTTCTTT
>TRBV20-1|NA|TRBJ2-7|NA
CSASIGGRVGHEQYF
TGCAGTGCTAGTATAGGGGGGAGGGTAGGGCACGAGCAGTACTTC
>TRBV5-4|NA|TRBJ2-3|TRBD2
CASSHGGAVDTQYF
TGTGCCAGCAGTCACGGGGGGGCCGTAGATACGCAGTATTTT